These 19 T cell receptor beta chains came from one sample sequenced in a study of blood T cell repertoires in COVID-19. Produced via immunoSEQ multiplex PCR; TCRdb's table is partial and in-frame only. Of 80,000 to 130,000 clones listed, 91% are singletons. The source material was peripheral blood. The receptors come from a man aged 60-69 years with acute or convalescent COVID-19.

The chain has TRBV28 and TRBJ2-2; no firm D call. The germline CDR1 and CDR2 sequences are MDHEN and SYDVKM. This CDR3 spans 15 amino acids. With 3 bases removed from V and 1 base from J, the gap between germline ends came to 9 bases. CDR3 protein: CASSFEALNTGELFF. The CDR3 region has the DNA TGTGCCAGCAGTTTTGAGGCTTTGAACACCGGGGAGCTGTTTTTT.

The rearrangement uses TRBV11-2 and TRBJ2-5; 9 bases are a match to TRBD1. The CDR3 extends over 17 amino acids. CDR1 and CDR2 from the germline V gene are SGHAT and FQNNGV. The V segment lost 6 bases and the J segment 4 bases; nucleotides outside the gene matches: 15. The chain's CDR3 is CASSWTGEEYGRETQYF. The CDR3 DNA sequence: TGTGCCAGCAGTTGGACAGGGGAAGAATACGGGCGAGAGACCCAGTACTTC.

The chain employs TRBV5-5 and TRBJ2-3; a possible D gene is TRBD2 (6 bases). Germline CDR1 reads SGHKS; CDR2 reads YYEKEE (reference sequence). Trimming left V 0 bases short and J 8 bases short, with 10 bases between. The CDR3 totals 13 residues. The CDR3 DNA is TGTGCCAGCAGCTTGGCGGGAGAGGGTACGCAGTATTTT. Translating it yields CASSLAGEGTQYF.

The gene calls are TRBV6-1 and TRBJ1-5; D is unresolved. CDR1 and CDR2 from the germline V gene are MNHNS and SASEGT. V shed 3 bases and J shed 5 bases, with 8 bases lying between them. The length of the CDR3 is 13 residues. This chain's CDR3 is CASSDRGDQPQHF. CDR3 sequence (DNA): TGTGCCAGCAGTGATCGCGGAGATCAGCCCCAGCATTTT.

The V call is TRBV19, the J call TRBJ1-5, with D perhaps TRBD1 (6 bases). The germline V gene encodes CDR1 LNHDA and CDR2 SQIVND (reference sequence). V shed 7 bases and J shed 3 bases, with 22 bases lying between them. The CDR3 loop spans 17 amino acids. Here the CDR3 reads CASIKEAGQWYNQPQHF. DNA of the CDR3: TGTGCCAGTATTAAAGAAGCCGGACAGTGGTACAATCAGCCCCAGCATTTT.

This chain uses TRBV9 with TRBJ2-1; the match to TRBD2 covers 8 bases. There are 15 residues in the CDR3. In germline, CDR1 is SGDLS, CDR2 YYNGEE. Trimming at V came to 4 bases and at J to 0 bases, leaving 3 bases not matched to a gene. The CDR3, as DNA: TGTGCCAGCAGCATAAGCGGGAGCTCCTACAATGAGCAGTTCTTC. Its translation: CASSISGSSYNEQFF.

Worth noting for this clone: This sample also contains other DNA sequences that code for the same CDR3. This chain links TRBV28 with TRBJ1-2; 8 bases agree with TRBD1. The CDR3 is 16 amino acids. Germline-derived CDR1 and CDR2 are MDHEN and SYDVKM. J lost 8 bases, V lost 7 bases, and 18 bases had no gene match. The CDR3: CASNQGASRFSGGYTF. The CDR3 region has the DNA TGTGCCAGCAACCAGGGGGCGTCGAGGTTTAGTGGCGGCTACACCTTC.

The rearrangement uses TRBV10-2 and TRBJ1-2; 7 nucleotides agree with TRBD1. The CDR3 runs to 15 residues. Germline CDR1 and CDR2: WSHSY and SAAADI. V shed 2 bases, J shed 2 bases, and the junction held 5 bases outside the gene matches. The CDR3 loop is CASSEPEQGNYGYTF. DNA of the CDR3: TGCGCCAGCAGTGAGCCGGAACAGGGGAACTATGGCTACACCTTC.

J is TRBJ2-1 and V is TRBV9; 7 nucleotides match TRBD2. CDR1 SGDLS and CDR2 YYNGEE come from the germline V gene. With 4 bases clipped from V and 9 bases from J, the junction kept 16 bases outside the gene matches. This CDR3 contains 16 residues. CDR3 sequence: CASSPLEGGPWGEQFF. The DNA for the CDR3 is TGTGCCAGCAGCCCCCTCGAGGGAGGGCCTTGGGGTGAGCAGTTCTTC.

The chain employs TRBV11-3 and TRBJ1-1; D is ambiguous. This CDR3 is built from 14 residues. Germline CDR1 SGHNT, CDR2 YENEEA. V gave up 0 bases and J gave up 4 bases, with 9 bases separating them. The CDR3 is CASSLDPSSTEAFF. The DNA for the CDR3 is TGTGCCAGCAGCTTAGATCCTAGTAGCACTGAAGCTTTCTTT.

This chain joins TRBV28 and TRBJ2-6; no reliable D call. CDR1 is MDHEN and CDR2 is SYDVKM in the germline V gene. Between the trimmed V and J ends, which lost 6 bases and 1 base, there was a span of 13 bases. CDR3 size: 16 residues. The CDR3 DNA follows: TGTGCCAGCAGCCCCCCAGGAATTTCTGGGGCCAACGTCCTGACTTTC. Translated, it gives CASSPPGISGANVLTF.

The chain has TRBV6-5 and TRBJ1-2; the D gene is possibly TRBD1 (6 bases). There are 15 residues in the CDR3. Per the germline V gene, CDR1 is MNHEY and CDR2 is SVGAGI. Trimming left V 7 bases short and J 1 base short, with 16 bases between. The DNA for the CDR3 is TGTGCCAGCACCGAACAGGGATTGCTTAACTATGGCTACACCTTC. Its translation: CASTEQGLLNYGYTF.

The rearrangement links TRBV29-1 to TRBJ1-1; 7 bases map to TRBD1. This CDR3 has 13 residues. Trimming removed 5 bases from V and 7 bases from J; junction bases left unmatched: 10. CDR1 is SQVTM, CDR2 ANQGSEA, per germline. For the CDR3, the DNA is TGCAGCGTTCGTATAGGGGGCATTGGTGAAGCTTTCTTT. Encoded protein: CSVRIGGIGEAFF.

This sequence joins TRBV7-9 and TRBJ1-1, with D hard to call. CDR3 size: 13 residues. Deletions cut 3 bases from V and 3 bases from J, with 8 bases between. In germline, CDR1 is SEHNR, CDR2 FQNEAQ (reference sequence). Here the CDR3 DNA reads TGTGCCAGCAGCTTGAGTTACGACACTGAAGCTTTCTTT. Its protein is CASSLSYDTEAFF.

The chain uses TRBV10-3 and TRBJ2-2, with 8 bases that match TRBD1. Germline trimming cut 0 bases from V and 0 bases from J; bases unmatched to any gene: 3. Per the germline V gene, CDR1 is ENHRY and CDR2 is SYGVKD. The CDR3 length is 17 residues. CDR3 DNA sequence: TGTGCCATCAGTGAGTCGCAGGGGGCGTCGAACACCGGGGAGCTGTTTTTT. It is translated as CAISESQGASNTGELFF.

The chain has TRBV11-2 and TRBJ1-1; the D gene is possibly TRBD1 (5 bases). V lost 6 bases and J 1 base, leaving 12 bases between the germline ends. Germline V gene sequence: CDR1 SGHAT, CDR2 FQNNGV. The CDR3 has 14 residues. The CDR3 coding sequence is TGTGCCAGCAGACTCGGAGGGACGAACACTGAAGCTTTCTTT. It yields the protein CASRLGGTNTEAFF.

The chain has TRBV5-1 and TRBJ2-1, with TRBD2 matching over 8 bases. The germline CDR1 and CDR2 sequences are SGHRS and YFSETQ. This CDR3 spans 16 amino acids. The V gene end was trimmed by 4 bases and the J gene end by 6 bases; junction bases not matched to a gene: 12. The CDR3 DNA sequence: TGCGCCAGCAGCCCCCGGGGAACGGGAGGGCCCAATGAGCAGTTCTTC. Its protein is CASSPRGTGGPNEQFF.

The J gene is TRBJ1-1, the V gene TRBV7-7, with TRBD1 matching over 7 bases. The CDR3 totals 13 residues. The trim removed 5 bases at V and 1 base at J, leaving 1 base unmatched. From germline, CDR1 is SSHAT and CDR2 FNYEAQ (reference sequence). CDR3 in amino acids: CASSRDRNTEAFF. For the CDR3, the DNA is TGTGCCAGCAGCCGGGACAGGAACACTGAAGCTTTCTTT.

This chain uses TRBV5-6 with TRBJ1-1; 8 positions match TRBD1. After removal of 3 bases from V and 3 bases from J, the junction contained 4 bases not matched to a gene. CDR3 size: 14 residues. From germline, CDR1 is SGHDT and CDR2 YYEEEE. CDR3 sequence reads: CASSSRGLDTEAFF. The CDR3 region has the DNA TGTGCCAGCAGCTCCAGGGGGCTGGACACTGAAGCTTTCTTT.